Described below is a single T cell receptor beta chain sequence and its context. What it recognizes is unknown. The entry originates in a study of T cells expressing NK-cell markers. The overall study: Each TCR beta repertoire originated in sorted T cells that were CD3+CD56+NKG2C+, CD3+CD56+NKG2C- or CD3+CD56-NKG2C+. Notes on the study in general: CD8+ T cells in more than five donors included dominant NKG2C+ clonotypes at about 1.0-7.0%. Expanded clones of NKG2C+ T cells had an unclear HCMV specificity. Similarly, these clonotypes led the CD3+CD56-NKG2C+ fraction as well in several donors.

The germline V gene has CDR1 SQVTM and CDR2 ANQGSEA. CDR3 length: 12 amino acids. TCRdb re-called the 5' RACE reads, yielding one record per CDR3 amino acid sequence without DNA. The sample's table shows about 450,000 distinct CDR3 sequences. The sample taken for sequencing was blood T cells: a sorted CD56 or NKG2C T cell subset, CD4+ or CD8+ T cells, or bulk PBMC T cells (not recorded which). This sequence originates from a woman between 18 and 70 years old in good health. The V gene is TRBV29-1, the J gene TRBJ2-3. CDR3 sequence: CSVEPGADTQYF.